Described below is a single TCR beta chain sequence and its context. Its antigen is unidentified. This specimen comes from a study of post-analysis software for immune sequencing data. At the level of the study: Included among the disease courses, which were recorded for the cohort, were relapsing-remitting, secondary progressive and progressive-relapsing multiple sclerosis. Study results and caveats: People with multiple sclerosis had a significantly lower normalized Chao1 diversity than controls did. Analysis by F measure revealed that same-batch samples clustered strongly together. Among several TRBV segments more frequent in patients than controls were TRBV5-6, TRBV5-1 and TRBV20-1.

Each TCR beta cDNA library carried unique molecular identifiers. Input populations of about 0.85 to 11 million T cells gave rise to 500,000 or so cDNA molecules. Each CDR3 protein is one row after TCRdb ran MiXCR on the PCR reads. The data contain 450,000 to 700,000 distinct CDR3 sequences, roughly 46% of them seen just once; the ten biggest clones take up over 1.5%. This CDR3 region has 12 residues. Germline CDR1 SGHRS, CDR2 YFSETQ. The V end lost 5 bases, the J end lost 5 bases, and 7 bases lay between the germline ends. The TCR originated in a girl aged 10 to 17 with multiple sclerosis. The chain links TRBV5-1 to TRBJ1-4, with D unresolved. Material: blood. The CDR3 DNA reads as TGCGCCAGCAGGCGTTTAAATGAAAAACTGTTTTTT. Its protein is CASRRLNEKLFF.